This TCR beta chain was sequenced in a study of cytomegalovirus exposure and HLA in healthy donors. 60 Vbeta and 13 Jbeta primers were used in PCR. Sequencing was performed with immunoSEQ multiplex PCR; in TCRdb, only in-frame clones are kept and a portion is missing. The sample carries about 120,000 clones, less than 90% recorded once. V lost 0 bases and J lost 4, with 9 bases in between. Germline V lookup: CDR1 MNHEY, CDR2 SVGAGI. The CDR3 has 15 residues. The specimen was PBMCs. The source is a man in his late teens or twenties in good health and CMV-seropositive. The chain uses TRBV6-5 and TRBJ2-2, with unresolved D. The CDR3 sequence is CASSYSMGSTGELFF. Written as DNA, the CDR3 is TGTGCCAGCAGTTACTCGATGGGCAGCACCGGGGAGCTGTTTTTT.